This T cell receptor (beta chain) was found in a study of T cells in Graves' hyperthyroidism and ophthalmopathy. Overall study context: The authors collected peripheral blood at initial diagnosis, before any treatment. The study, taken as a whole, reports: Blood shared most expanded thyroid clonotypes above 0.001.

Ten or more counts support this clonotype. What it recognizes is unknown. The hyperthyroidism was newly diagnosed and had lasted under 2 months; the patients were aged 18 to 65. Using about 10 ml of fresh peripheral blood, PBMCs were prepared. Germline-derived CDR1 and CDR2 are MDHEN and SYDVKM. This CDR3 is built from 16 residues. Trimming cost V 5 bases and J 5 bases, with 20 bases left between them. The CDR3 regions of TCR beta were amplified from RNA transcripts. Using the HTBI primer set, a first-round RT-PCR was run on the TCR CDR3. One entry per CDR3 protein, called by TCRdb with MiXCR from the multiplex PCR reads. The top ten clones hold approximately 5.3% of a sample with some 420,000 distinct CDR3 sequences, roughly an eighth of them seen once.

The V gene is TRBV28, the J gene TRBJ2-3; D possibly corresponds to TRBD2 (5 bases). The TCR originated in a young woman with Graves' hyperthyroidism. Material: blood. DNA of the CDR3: TGTGCCAGCAGTGACCTTGGAGGTATGCAGGAAGATACGCAGTATTTT. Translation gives CASSDLGGMQEDTQYF. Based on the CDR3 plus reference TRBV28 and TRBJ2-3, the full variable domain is DVKVTQSSRYLVKRTGEKVFLECVQDMDHENMFWYRQDPGLGLRLIYFSYDVKMKEKGDIPEGYSVSREKKERFSLILESASTNQTSMYLCASSDLGGMQEDTQYFGPGTRLTVL.